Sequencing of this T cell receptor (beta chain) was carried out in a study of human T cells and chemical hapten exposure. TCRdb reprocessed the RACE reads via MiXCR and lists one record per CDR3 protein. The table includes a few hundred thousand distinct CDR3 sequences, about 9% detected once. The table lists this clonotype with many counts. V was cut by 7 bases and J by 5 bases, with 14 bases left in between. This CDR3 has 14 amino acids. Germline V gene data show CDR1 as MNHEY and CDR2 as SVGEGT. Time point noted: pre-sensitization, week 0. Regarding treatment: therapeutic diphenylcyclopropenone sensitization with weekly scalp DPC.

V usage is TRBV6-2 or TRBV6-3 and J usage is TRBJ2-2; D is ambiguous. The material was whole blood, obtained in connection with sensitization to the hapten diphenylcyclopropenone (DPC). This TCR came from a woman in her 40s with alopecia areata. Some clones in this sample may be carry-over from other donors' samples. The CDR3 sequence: CASTLPRVTGELFF. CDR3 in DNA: TGTGCCAGCACCTTACCTAGAGTAACCGGGGAGCTGTTTTTT.